This T cell receptor (beta chain) was captured by sequencing in a study of blood T cell repertoires in COVID-19. Background on the study: T cells, B-cell-depleted T cells, or PBMCs provided the cDNA or gDNA that served as material.

This CDR3 has 15 amino acids. Trimming removed 7 bases at V and 4 bases at J, with 23 bases between. Germline values: CDR1 GTSNPN, CDR2 SVGIG (reference sequence). The protocol was immunoSEQ multiplex PCR, while the TCRdb copy is restricted to in-frame clones and leaves out a portion. The repertoire holds some 330,000 clones, less than 90% seen once, with approximately 5% in the top ten. The count of this clone is one. Recruits, aged roughly 18 to 89 years, lived in 24 US areas. Two negative PCRs, clearance, or symptom resolution characterized the recovered Cohort 3 donors. This chain connects TRBV30 to TRBJ2-7; D is unresolved. This sequence was found in a woman in her 50s who had recovered from COVID-19. Sample: PBMCs or T cells enriched from blood (not recorded which). The CDR3 region is CASIPYGQTKYEQYF. The CDR3 region has the DNA TGTGCCTCGATACCTTATGGCCAGACAAAATACGAGCAGTACTTC. The entire variable domain, with the rest obtained from reference TRBV30 and TRBJ2-7, is as follows: SQTIHQWPATLVQPVGSPLSLECTVEGTSNPNLYWYRQAAGRGLQLLFYSVGIGQISSEVPQNLSASRPQDRQFILSSKKLLLSDSGFYLCASIPYGQTKYEQYFGPGTRLTVT.